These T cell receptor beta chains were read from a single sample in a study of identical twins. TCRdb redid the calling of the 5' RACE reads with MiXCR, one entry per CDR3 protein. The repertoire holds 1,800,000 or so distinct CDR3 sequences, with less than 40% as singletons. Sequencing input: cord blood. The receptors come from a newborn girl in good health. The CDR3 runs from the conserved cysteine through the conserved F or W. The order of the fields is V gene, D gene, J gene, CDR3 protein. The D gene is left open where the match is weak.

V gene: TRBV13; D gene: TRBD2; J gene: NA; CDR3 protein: CASSSREDSYNEQYF
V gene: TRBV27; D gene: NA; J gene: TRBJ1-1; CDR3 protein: CASITGSTEAFF
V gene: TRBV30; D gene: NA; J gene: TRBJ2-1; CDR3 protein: CAWSVKGTSPEQFF
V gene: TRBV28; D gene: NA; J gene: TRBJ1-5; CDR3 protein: CASSLSLTVKRYQPQHF
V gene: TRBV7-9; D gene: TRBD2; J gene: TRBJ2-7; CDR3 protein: CASSLSAGGNYEQYF
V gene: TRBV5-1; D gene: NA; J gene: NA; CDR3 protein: CASSREGQGFEQYF
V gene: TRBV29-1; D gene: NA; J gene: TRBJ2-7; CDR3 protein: CSVGGGGRAEQYF
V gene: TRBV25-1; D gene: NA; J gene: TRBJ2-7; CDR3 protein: CASSVLGAGSYEQYF
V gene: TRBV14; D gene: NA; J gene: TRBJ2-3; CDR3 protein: CASSQPWTGTDTQYF
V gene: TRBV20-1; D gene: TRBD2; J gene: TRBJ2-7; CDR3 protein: CSARSLGSLAGGSYEQYF
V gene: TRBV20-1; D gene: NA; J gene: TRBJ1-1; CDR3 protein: CSARDAGRAEAFF
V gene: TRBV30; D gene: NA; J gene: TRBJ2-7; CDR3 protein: CAWSGQDRAYEQYF
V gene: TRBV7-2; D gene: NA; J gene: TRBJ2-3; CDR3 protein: CASSLARWGATTDTQYF
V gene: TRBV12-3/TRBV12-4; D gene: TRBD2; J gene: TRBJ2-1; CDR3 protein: CASRSSRGSGGSYNEQFF
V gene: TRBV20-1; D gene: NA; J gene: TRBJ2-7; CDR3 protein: CSADPFADEQYF
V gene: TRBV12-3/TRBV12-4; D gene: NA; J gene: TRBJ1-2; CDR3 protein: CASKLSGAAYGYTF
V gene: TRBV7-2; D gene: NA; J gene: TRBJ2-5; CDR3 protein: CASSLWRAEGETQYF
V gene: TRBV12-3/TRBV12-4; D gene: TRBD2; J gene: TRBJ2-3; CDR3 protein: CASTKSGTRRADTQYF
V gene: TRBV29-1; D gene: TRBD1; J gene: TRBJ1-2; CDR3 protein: CSVEGQGNGYTF
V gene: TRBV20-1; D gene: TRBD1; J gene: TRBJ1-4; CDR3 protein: CSPDRGLEKLFF
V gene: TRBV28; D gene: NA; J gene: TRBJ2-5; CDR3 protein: CASSLSAGAETQYF
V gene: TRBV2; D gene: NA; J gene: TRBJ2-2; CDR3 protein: CATYLVGELFF
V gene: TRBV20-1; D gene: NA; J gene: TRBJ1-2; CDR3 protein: CSARGTGRVYGYTF
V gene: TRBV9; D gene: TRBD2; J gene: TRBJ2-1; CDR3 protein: CASSTRTSGRNLYNEQFF
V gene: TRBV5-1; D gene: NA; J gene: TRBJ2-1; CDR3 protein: CASSLVAGITSYNEQFF
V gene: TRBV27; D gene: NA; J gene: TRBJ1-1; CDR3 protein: CARGDTEAFF
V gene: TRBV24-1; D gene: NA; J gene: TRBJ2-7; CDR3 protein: CATSDSPATGSYEQYF
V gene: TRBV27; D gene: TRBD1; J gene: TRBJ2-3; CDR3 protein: CASSPNRGRSTDTQYF
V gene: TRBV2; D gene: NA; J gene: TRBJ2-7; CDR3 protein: CASIGQLGEQYF
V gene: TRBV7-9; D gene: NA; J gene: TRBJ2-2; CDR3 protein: CASSPHEGTGELFF
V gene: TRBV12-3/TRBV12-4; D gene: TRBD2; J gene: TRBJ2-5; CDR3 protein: CASSLPGLAGQETQYF
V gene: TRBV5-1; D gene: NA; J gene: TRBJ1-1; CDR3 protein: CASSLGLNTGFGTEAFF
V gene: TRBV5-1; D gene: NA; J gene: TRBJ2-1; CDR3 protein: CASSDSPSSYNEQFF
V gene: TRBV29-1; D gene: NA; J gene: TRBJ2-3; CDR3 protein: CSVDGESTDTQYF
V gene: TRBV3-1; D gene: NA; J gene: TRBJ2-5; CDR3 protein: CASSQGGIGEETQYF